A selection of T cell receptor beta chains follows, all from one sample in a study of T cells after yellow fever vaccination. TCRdb recomputed calls from the 5' RACE reads with MiXCR, one row per CDR3 protein. The sample lists some 290,000 distinct CDR3 sequences, roughly a tenth seen once, with around 3.2% in the top ten. Sequenced material: CD4+ T cells sorted from PBMCs, taken 45 days after the yellow fever booster vaccination. The source of these receptors is a man between 18 and 35 years old who received the YFV17D yellow fever vaccine. CDR3s leave out the opening cysteine and the closing phenylalanine or tryptophan.

TRBV12-3/TRBV12-4	TRBJ2-7	ASAGRTQPYEQY
TRBV15	TRBJ2-1	ATSRALSEQF
TRBV10-3	TRBJ1-2	AISEPEGGAGHGYT
TRBV4-3	TRBJ2-1	ASRRDRGQYEQF
TRBV7-9	TRBJ1-5	ASSADRGVRQPQH
TRBV18	TRBJ1-2	ASSPSTETYGYT
TRBV7-2	TRBJ2-3	ASSLMAGGDTQY
TRBV28	TRBJ1-6	ASSWTGETSPLH
TRBV20-1	TRBJ2-3	SASVGGLATDTQY
TRBV11-1	TRBJ1-1	ASSASTVNTEAF
TRBV7-2	TRBJ1-2	ASSFPYRGGYT
TRBV10-3	TRBJ2-4	AISDRLNIQY
TRBV7-9	TRBJ2-3	ASSPPGVPTQY
TRBV7-2	TRBJ2-2	ASSPDTGGFRTGELF
TRBV7-9	TRBJ2-1	ASSIRDREQF
TRBV5-1	TRBJ1-1	ASSPGQGVANTEAF
TRBV19	TRBJ1-5	ASSISPAGQPQH
TRBV12-3/TRBV12-4	TRBJ2-5	ASSFSLALGTQY
TRBV4-3	TRBJ1-4	ASGRPATNEKLF
TRBV5-1	TRBJ2-7	ASSPRTSGGAREQY
TRBV7-2	TRBJ2-4	ASSFGRGNIQY
TRBV6-2/TRBV6-3	TRBJ1-6	ATDRGYSPLH
TRBV5-1	TRBJ2-7	ASSLDPGTGGEQY
TRBV4-1	TRBJ2-4	ASSQNQGKNIQY
TRBV6-2/TRBV6-3	TRBJ2-5	ASSYGTSGETQY
TRBV7-2	TRBJ2-5	ASSLDRGWETQY
TRBV5-1	TRBJ2-3	ASSLRGGSLDTQY
TRBV4-2	TRBJ2-5	ASSQVAAAAYQETQY
TRBV5-4	TRBJ2-6	ASTRGQGARGANVLT
TRBV12-3/TRBV12-4	TRBJ1-2	ASSLEEGISGYT
TRBV5-4	TRBJ2-5	ASSRGEGRETQY
TRBV12-3/TRBV12-4	TRBJ1-3	ASSLARGNTIY
TRBV7-2	TRBJ1-2	ASSLVTSSRRTGGGYT
TRBV19	TRBJ2-1	ASSIDRAGTYNEQF
TRBV3-1	TRBJ1-1	ASSQDRGWKTEAF
TRBV12-3/TRBV12-4	TRBJ2-3	ASSLRLAGVDTQY